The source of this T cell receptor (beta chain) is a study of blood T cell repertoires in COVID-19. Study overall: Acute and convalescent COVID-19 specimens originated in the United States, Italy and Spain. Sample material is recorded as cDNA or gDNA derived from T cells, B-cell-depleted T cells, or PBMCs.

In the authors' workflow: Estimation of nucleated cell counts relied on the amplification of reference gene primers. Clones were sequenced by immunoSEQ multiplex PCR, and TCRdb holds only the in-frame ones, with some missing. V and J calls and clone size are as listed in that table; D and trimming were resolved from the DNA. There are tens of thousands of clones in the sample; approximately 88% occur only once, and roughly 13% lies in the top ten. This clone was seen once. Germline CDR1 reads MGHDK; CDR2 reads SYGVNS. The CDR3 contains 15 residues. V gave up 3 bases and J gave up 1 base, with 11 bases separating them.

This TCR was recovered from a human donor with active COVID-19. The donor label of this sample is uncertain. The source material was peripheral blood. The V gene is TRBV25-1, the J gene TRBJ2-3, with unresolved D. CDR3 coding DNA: TGTGCCAGCAGTGATAGAGCACCACGCACAGATACGCAGTATTTT. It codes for CASSDRAPRTDTQYF.